The rows below give T cell receptor beta chains drawn from one sample of a study of beta chain features in type 1 diabetes. Libraries were prepared by immunoSEQ multiplex PCR; TCRdb keeps only in-frame clonotypes and omits some of them. The sample shows around 19,000 clones, 40% to 60% of them seen only once. The sequencing sample was made of stem cell memory CD4+ T cells from blood. Receptors originate from a man aged 18 to 29 in good health. Each CDR3 is given with its conserved first and last residue. The D gene is left open where the match is weak. The listing skips clone size in some rows; elsewhere it reads once, few, many or a size class.

d_gene: TRBD1
j_gene: TRBJ1-4
abundance: NA
v_gene: TRBV29-1
CDR3aa: CSVDVGQGGEKLFF
CDR3nt: TGCAGCGTTGATGTGGGACAGGGAGGTGAAAAACTGTTTTTT

d_gene: NA
j_gene: TRBJ1-1
abundance: NA
v_gene: TRBV28
CDR3aa: CASSLTGNTEAFF
CDR3nt: TGTGCCAGCAGTTTAACCGGGAACACTGAAGCTTTCTTT

d_gene: NA
j_gene: TRBJ2-1
abundance: NA
v_gene: TRBV11-3
CDR3aa: CASSLGANNEQFF
CDR3nt: TGTGCCAGCAGCTTAGGAGCCAACAATGAGCAGTTCTTC

d_gene: NA
j_gene: TRBJ1-5
abundance: NA
v_gene: TRBV6-1
CDR3aa: CASSEEKGLPQHF
CDR3nt: TGTGCCAGCAGTGAAGAAAAGGGGCTGCCCCAGCATTTT

d_gene: TRBD1
j_gene: TRBJ1-5
abundance: few
v_gene: TRBV25-1
CDR3aa: CASSPAGQAQPQHF
CDR3nt: TGTGCCAGCAGTCCAGCTGGACAGGCTCAGCCCCAGCATTTT

d_gene: TRBD1
j_gene: TRBJ2-7
abundance: NA
v_gene: TRBV29-1
CDR3aa: CSVVRGTVYEQYF
CDR3nt: TGCAGCGTTGTGAGGGGGACAGTCTACGAGCAGTACTTC

d_gene: NA
j_gene: TRBJ1-5
abundance: few
v_gene: TRBV29-1
CDR3aa: CSARQDSNQPQHF
CDR3nt: TGCAGCGCCAGACAGGATAGCAATCAGCCCCAGCATTTT

d_gene: NA
j_gene: TRBJ2-3
abundance: NA
v_gene: TRBV19
CDR3aa: CASSITSQGMNTQYF
CDR3nt: TGTGCCAGTAGTATAACCTCCCAGGGGATGAATACGCAGTATTTT

d_gene: NA
j_gene: TRBJ2-3
abundance: NA
v_gene: TRBV5-1
CDR3aa: CASSPSTDTQYF
CDR3nt: TGCGCCAGCAGCCCGAGCACAGATACGCAGTATTTT

d_gene: TRBD1
j_gene: TRBJ2-3
abundance: NA
v_gene: TRBV19
CDR3aa: CASSRSAGGADTQYF
CDR3nt: TGTGCCAGTAGTAGGTCGGCAGGGGGTGCGGATACGCAGTATTTT

d_gene: NA
j_gene: TRBJ2-3
abundance: NA
v_gene: TRBV7-2
CDR3aa: CASSLRDTQYF
CDR3nt: TGTGCCAGCAGCTTACGGGATACGCAGTATTTT

d_gene: NA
j_gene: TRBJ2-2
abundance: few
v_gene: TRBV5-6
CDR3aa: CASSLDGESNTGELFF
CDR3nt: TGTGCCAGCAGCTTGGATGGGGAGTCGAACACCGGGGAGCTGTTTTTT

d_gene: TRBD1
j_gene: TRBJ2-2
abundance: NA
v_gene: TRBV7-2
CDR3aa: CASSETGTGVTGELFF
CDR3nt: TGTGCCAGCAGCGAAACTGGGACAGGGGTTACCGGGGAGCTGTTTTTT

d_gene: TRBD1
j_gene: TRBJ1-2
abundance: NA
v_gene: TRBV9
CDR3aa: CASSPHPDREYGYTF
CDR3nt: TGTGCCAGCAGCCCACACCCCGACAGGGAGTATGGCTACACCTTC

d_gene: NA
j_gene: TRBJ1-5
abundance: few
v_gene: TRBV2
CDR3aa: CASSRDSNQPQHF
CDR3nt: TGTGCCAGCAGCAGGGATAGCAATCAGCCCCAGCATTTT

d_gene: TRBD2
j_gene: TRBJ2-1
abundance: NA
v_gene: TRBV7-9
CDR3aa: CASSSPGGEQFF
CDR3nt: TGTGCCAGCAGCTCCCCGGGGGGTGAGCAGTTCTTC

d_gene: TRBD1
j_gene: TRBJ2-5
abundance: few
v_gene: TRBV11-2
CDR3aa: CASSFRRTGGQETQYF
CDR3nt: TGTGCCAGCAGCTTTAGACGGACAGGGGGCCAAGAGACCCAGTACTTC

d_gene: NA
j_gene: TRBJ2-5
abundance: once
v_gene: TRBV5-1
CDR3aa: CASSLGPQETQYF
CDR3nt: TGCGCCAGCAGCTTGGGGCCCCAAGAGACCCAGTACTTC

d_gene: TRBD2
j_gene: TRBJ2-3
abundance: NA
v_gene: TRBV5-6
CDR3aa: CASSLIGIAGGDTQYF
CDR3nt: TGTGCCAGCAGCTTGATAGGGATAGCGGGAGGAGATACGCAGTATTTT

d_gene: NA
j_gene: TRBJ1-4
abundance: NA
v_gene: TRBV5-4
CDR3aa: CASSSQTATNEKLFF
CDR3nt: TGTGCCAGCAGCTCCCAGACAGCAACTAATGAAAAACTGTTTTTT

d_gene: NA
j_gene: TRBJ2-7
abundance: NA
v_gene: TRBV9
CDR3aa: CASSSLGGAQISYEQYF
CDR3nt: TGTGCCAGCAGCTCCCTGGGGGGGGCTCAAATCTCCTACGAGCAGTACTTC

d_gene: TRBD1
j_gene: TRBJ2-7
abundance: NA
v_gene: TRBV7-2
CDR3aa: CASSLVGQTTYEQYF
CDR3nt: TGTGCCAGCAGCTTAGTGGGACAGACAACCTACGAGCAGTACTTC

d_gene: NA
j_gene: TRBJ1-3
abundance: NA
v_gene: TRBV6-6
CDR3aa: CASSYYGDTIYF
CDR3nt: TGTGCCAGCAGTTACTACGGTGACACCATATATTTT

d_gene: NA
j_gene: TRBJ2-7
abundance: few
v_gene: TRBV5-6
CDR3aa: CASSRGLYEQYF
CDR3nt: TGTGCCAGCAGCCGGGGACTCTACGAGCAGTACTTC

d_gene: NA
j_gene: TRBJ1-2
abundance: NA
v_gene: TRBV28
CDR3aa: CASSSNYGYTF
CDR3nt: TGTGCCAGCAGTTCAAACTATGGCTACACCTTC

d_gene: TRBD1
j_gene: TRBJ1-5
abundance: few
v_gene: TRBV7-2
CDR3aa: CASSENRGQPQHF
CDR3nt: TGTGCCAGCAGCGAAAACAGGGGGCAGCCCCAGCATTTT

d_gene: TRBD2
j_gene: TRBJ2-7
abundance: few
v_gene: TRBV7-8
CDR3aa: CASSSRPGLAGVGGYEQYF
CDR3nt: TGTGCCAGCAGCTCCAGGCCGGGACTAGCGGGTGTGGGTGGGTACGAGCAGTACTTC

d_gene: TRBD1
j_gene: TRBJ2-7
abundance: NA
v_gene: TRBV7-9
CDR3aa: CASSSRDSPYEQYF
CDR3nt: TGTGCCAGCAGCTCCCGGGACAGTCCCTACGAGCAGTACTTC

d_gene: TRBD1
j_gene: TRBJ2-7
abundance: NA
v_gene: TRBV19
CDR3aa: CASSILPGQRYEQYF
CDR3nt: TGTGCCAGTAGTATTTTACCGGGACAGCGCTACGAGCAGTACTTC

d_gene: NA
j_gene: TRBJ2-1
abundance: few
v_gene: TRBV5-4
CDR3aa: CASSLQGTYNEQFF
CDR3nt: TGTGCCAGCAGTTTACAGGGTACTTACAATGAGCAGTTCTTC

d_gene: TRBD1
j_gene: TRBJ1-1
abundance: NA
v_gene: TRBV10-3
CDR3aa: CAISPLQGANTEAFF
CDR3nt: TGTGCCATCAGTCCACTACAGGGGGCGAACACTGAAGCTTTCTTT

d_gene: NA
j_gene: TRBJ2-7
abundance: few
v_gene: TRBV28
CDR3aa: CASSSTPGVGEQYF
CDR3nt: TGTGCCAGCAGTTCAACCCCGGGGGTGGGCGAGCAGTACTTC

d_gene: NA
j_gene: TRBJ1-1
abundance: NA
v_gene: TRBV18
CDR3aa: CASSPLGENTEAFF
CDR3nt: TGTGCCAGCTCACCGCTGGGAGAAAACACTGAAGCTTTCTTT

d_gene: TRBD2
j_gene: TRBJ2-1
abundance: NA
v_gene: TRBV9
CDR3aa: CASSVSAGGNLYNEQFF
CDR3nt: TGTGCCAGCAGCGTATCCGCGGGAGGGAACTTGTACAATGAGCAGTTCTTC

d_gene: NA
j_gene: TRBJ2-1
abundance: few
v_gene: TRBV7-8
CDR3aa: CASSLGGSYNEQFF
CDR3nt: TGTGCCAGCAGCTTAGGCGGGTCGTACAATGAGCAGTTCTTC

d_gene: NA
j_gene: TRBJ1-5
abundance: NA
v_gene: TRBV19
CDR3aa: CASTAGRGQPQHF
CDR3nt: TGTGCCAGTACCGCAGGGAGGGGACAGCCCCAGCATTTT

d_gene: NA
j_gene: TRBJ1-2
abundance: NA
v_gene: TRBV10-3
CDR3aa: CAISESTGTYGYTF
CDR3nt: TGTGCCATCAGTGAGTCTACAGGGACCTATGGCTACACCTTC

d_gene: NA
j_gene: TRBJ1-4
abundance: NA
v_gene: TRBV6-6
CDR3aa: CASSQDTAEEKLFF
CDR3nt: TGTGCCAGCAGTCAGGACACAGCAGAAGAAAAACTGTTTTTT

d_gene: NA
j_gene: TRBJ2-7
abundance: few
v_gene: TRBV28
CDR3aa: CASSSGDSSYEQYF
CDR3nt: TGTGCCAGCAGTTCGGGTGATTCATCCTACGAGCAGTACTTC

d_gene: NA
j_gene: TRBJ2-1
abundance: NA
v_gene: TRBV11-2
CDR3aa: CASSLQGKQFF
CDR3nt: TGTGCCAGCAGCTTACAGGGAAAGCAGTTCTTC

d_gene: TRBD1
j_gene: TRBJ1-1
abundance: NA
v_gene: TRBV7-9
CDR3aa: CASSPGTGRTEAFF
CDR3nt: TGTGCCAGCAGCCCCGGGACAGGGCGGACTGAAGCTTTCTTT

d_gene: NA
j_gene: TRBJ1-3
abundance: NA
v_gene: TRBV28
CDR3aa: CASTLEAGNTIYF
CDR3nt: TGTGCCAGCACCCTTGAGGCTGGAAACACCATATATTTT

d_gene: TRBD1
j_gene: TRBJ1-3
abundance: NA
v_gene: TRBV6-5
CDR3aa: CASLATGVGNTIYF
CDR3nt: TGTGCCAGCCTCGCGACAGGGGTCGGAAACACCATATATTTT

d_gene: NA
j_gene: TRBJ2-7
abundance: few
v_gene: TRBV29-1
CDR3aa: CSVGVTGTSYEQYF
CDR3nt: TGCAGCGTTGGGGTGACAGGTACCTCCTACGAGCAGTACTTC

d_gene: NA
j_gene: TRBJ1-1
abundance: NA
v_gene: TRBV9
CDR3aa: CASSFGHDTEAFF
CDR3nt: TGTGCCAGCAGCTTCGGACATGACACTGAAGCTTTCTTT

d_gene: TRBD2
j_gene: TRBJ2-7
abundance: NA
v_gene: TRBV6-5
CDR3aa: CASSYSGRASYEQYF
CDR3nt: TGTGCCAGCAGTTACTCCGGGAGGGCCTCCTACGAGCAGTACTTC

d_gene: NA
j_gene: TRBJ2-3
abundance: NA
v_gene: TRBV5-6
CDR3aa: CASSLTGTDTQYF
CDR3nt: TGTGCCAGCAGCTTGACTGGCACAGATACGCAGTATTTT

d_gene: TRBD1
j_gene: TRBJ2-3
abundance: few
v_gene: TRBV7-2
CDR3aa: CASSLGDRGLRADTQYF
CDR3nt: TGTGCCAGCAGCTTAGGTGACAGGGGGCTAAGGGCAGATACGCAGTATTTT

d_gene: TRBD1
j_gene: TRBJ1-2
abundance: NA
v_gene: TRBV4-1
CDR3aa: CASSQDPTGFGYGYTF
CDR3nt: TGCGCCAGCAGCCAAGACCCGACAGGGTTCGGCTATGGCTACACCTTC

d_gene: NA
j_gene: TRBJ2-3
abundance: few
v_gene: TRBV28
CDR3aa: CASRAEVTQYF
CDR3nt: TGTGCCAGCAGGGCGGAGGTCACGCAGTATTTT

d_gene: NA
j_gene: TRBJ1-2
abundance: NA
v_gene: TRBV19
CDR3aa: CASSPYSSSPRLYGYTF
CDR3nt: TGTGCCAGTAGTCCTTATTCCTCAAGCCCGAGATTATATGGCTACACCTTC

d_gene: TRBD1
j_gene: TRBJ1-4
abundance: few
v_gene: TRBV7-9
CDR3aa: CASSIDRGEWEKLFF
CDR3nt: TGTGCCAGCAGCATTGACAGGGGAGAATGGGAAAAACTGTTTTTT

d_gene: TRBD2
j_gene: TRBJ2-1
abundance: NA
v_gene: TRBV4-1
CDR3aa: CASSLYGTSASGDEQFF
CDR3nt: TGCGCCAGCAGCCTATACGGGACTAGTGCTTCGGGCGATGAGCAGTTCTTC

d_gene: NA
j_gene: TRBJ1-5
abundance: NA
v_gene: TRBV7-9
CDR3aa: CASSTTGYQPQHF
CDR3nt: TGTGCCAGCAGCACTACAGGGTACCAGCCCCAGCATTTT

d_gene: TRBD1
j_gene: TRBJ2-2
abundance: few
v_gene: TRBV28
CDR3aa: CASIGDRGHTGELFF
CDR3nt: TGTGCCAGCATTGGGGACAGGGGGCACACCGGGGAGCTGTTTTTT